Listed below are T cell receptor beta chains from one sample, sequenced in a study of T cell changes during pregnancy in multiple sclerosis. TCRdb keeps only in-frame clones here, not all; method: immunoSEQ multiplex PCR. Found here are about 92,000 clones, around 92% of them singletons; the top ten hold approximately 2.6%. The sequencing used peripheral blood, collected in the first trimester of pregnancy. The receptors shown here come from a female donor with multiple sclerosis, enrolled in a pregnancy study. The CDR3 runs from the conserved cysteine through the conserved F or W. Fields, in order: J gene, V gene, clone size, D gene, CDR3 protein, CDR3 DNA. D genes are given only for firm matches. Part of the rows lack a size; the others show once, few, many or a class for expanded clones.

j_gene: TRBJ2-7
v_gene: TRBV5-1
abundance: -
d_gene: -
CDR3aa: CASSSATPSYEQYF
CDR3nt: TGCGCCAGCAGCTCGGCGACACCCTCCTACGAGCAGTACTTC

j_gene: TRBJ1-1
v_gene: TRBV14
abundance: -
d_gene: -
CDR3aa: CASSTGNTEAFF
CDR3nt: TGTGCCAGCAGTACAGGGAACACTGAAGCTTTCTTT

j_gene: TRBJ2-7
v_gene: TRBV16
abundance: -
d_gene: -
CDR3aa: CASSQLSTGSSYEQYF
CDR3nt: TGTGCCAGCAGCCAATTAAGCACTGGTAGCTCCTACGAGCAGTACTTC

j_gene: TRBJ2-6
v_gene: TRBV27
abundance: -
d_gene: TRBD1
CDR3aa: CASAEGASGANVLTF
CDR3nt: TGTGCCAGCGCCGAGGGGGCGTCTGGGGCCAACGTCCTGACTTTC

j_gene: TRBJ2-3
v_gene: TRBV5-1
abundance: -
d_gene: -
CDR3aa: CASTPLSTDTQYF
CDR3nt: TGCGCCAGCACCCCGTTGAGCACAGATACGCAGTATTTT

j_gene: TRBJ1-3
v_gene: TRBV15
abundance: once
d_gene: -
CDR3aa: CATSRVYEVSGNTIYF
CDR3nt: TGTGCCACCAGCAGAGTGTACGAGGTCTCTGGAAACACCATATATTTT

j_gene: TRBJ2-1
v_gene: TRBV7-7
abundance: -
d_gene: -
CDR3aa: CASSPLPVAEQFF
CDR3nt: TGTGCTAGCAGCCCACTGCCCGTAGCGGAGCAGTTCTTC

j_gene: TRBJ2-1
v_gene: TRBV11-2
abundance: -
d_gene: TRBD2
CDR3aa: CASSSGLAADEQFF
CDR3nt: TGTGCCAGCAGCTCGGGACTAGCTGCGGATGAGCAGTTCTTC

j_gene: TRBJ2-7
v_gene: TRBV19
abundance: once
d_gene: -
CDR3aa: CASSIGRGAYEQYF
CDR3nt: TGTGCCAGTAGTATAGGCAGGGGGGCATACGAGCAGTACTTC

j_gene: TRBJ1-6
v_gene: TRBV5-6
abundance: few
d_gene: -
CDR3aa: CASSLQMKGPLHF
CDR3nt: TGTGCCAGCAGCTTGCAAATGAAGGGGCCCCTCCACTTT

j_gene: TRBJ2-1
v_gene: TRBV6-6
abundance: once
d_gene: TRBD2
CDR3aa: CASSYWLAEFF
CDR3nt: TGTGCCAGCAGTTATTGGCTAGCGGAGTTCTTC

j_gene: TRBJ2-7
v_gene: TRBV27
abundance: -
d_gene: TRBD2
CDR3aa: CASSPSSGPYEQYF
CDR3nt: TGTGCCAGCAGTCCCTCTAGCGGTCCCTACGAGCAGTACTTC

j_gene: TRBJ2-1
v_gene: TRBV11-1
abundance: once
d_gene: TRBD1
CDR3aa: CASSLDIGGGYYEQFF
CDR3nt: TGTGCCAGCAGCTTAGATATAGGGGGCGGATATTATGAGCAGTTCTTC